The source of this T cell receptor (beta chain) is a study of human T cells and chemical hapten exposure. Regarding time point: patch test 1, 2 weeks after DPC sensitization. Specified treatment: therapeutic diphenylcyclopropenone sensitization with weekly scalp DPC. The CDR3 consists of 14 residues. CDR1 and CDR2 from the germline V gene are SGHTA and FQGNSA. The V gene lost 5 bases and the J gene lost 3 bases, with 12 bases spanning the gap. This clonotype was counted many times. Per the authors' pipeline: Counts of TCRs in each sample centred on a median of around 92,000 and extended from around 25,000 to 690,000. In TCRdb, the RACE reads were re-called with MiXCR into one record per CDR3 protein. The V and J calls reflect TCRdb's pipeline rather than the authors' work. The sample comprises about 56,000 distinct CDR3 sequences, 9.3% of which are singletons, and roughly 14% rests with the top ten.

The input for sequencing was whole blood, taken in connection with sensitization to the hapten diphenylcyclopropenone (DPC). The chain recombines TRBV7-2 with TRBJ2-3; weak D call: TRBD2 (5 bases). This TCR was recovered from a woman aged 40 to 50 with alopecia areata. Some clones in this sample may be carry-over from other donors' samples. The CDR3 DNA sequence: TGTGCCAGCAGCCGTGAACTAGTAACAGATACGCAGTATTTT. Translating it yields CASSRELVTDTQYF.